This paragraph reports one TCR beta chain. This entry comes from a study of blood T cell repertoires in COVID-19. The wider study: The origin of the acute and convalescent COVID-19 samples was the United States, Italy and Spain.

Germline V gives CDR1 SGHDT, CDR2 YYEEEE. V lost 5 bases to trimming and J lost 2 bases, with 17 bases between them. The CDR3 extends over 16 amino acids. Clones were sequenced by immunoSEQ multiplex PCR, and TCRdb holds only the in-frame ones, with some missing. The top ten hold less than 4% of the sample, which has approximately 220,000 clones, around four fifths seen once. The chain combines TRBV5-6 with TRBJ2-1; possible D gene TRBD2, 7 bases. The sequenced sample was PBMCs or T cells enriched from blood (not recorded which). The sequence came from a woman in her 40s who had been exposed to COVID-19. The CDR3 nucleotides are TGTGCCAGCAGTCTTATGCGGGGGCCAGCCTACAATGAGCAGTTCTTC. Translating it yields CASSLMRGPAYNEQFF.